This record concerns one T cell receptor (beta chain) sequence. Sequencing used immunoSEQ multiplex PCR; TCRdb keeps in-frame clones, though not all of them. The sample has about 120,000 clones, around 81% seen once. This sample is drawn from a study of blood T cell repertoires in COVID-19. Overall study: Nucleic acid was either cDNA or gDNA, and it came from T cells, B-cell-depleted T cells, or PBMCs.

The V gene lost 3 bases and the J gene lost 6 bases, with 9 bases spanning the gap. CDR1 and CDR2 from the germline V gene are SEHNR and FQNEAQ (reference sequence). There are 13 residues in the CDR3. This sequence was found in a human donor in a cohort sampled during active COVID-19. The source material was peripheral blood. The chain carries TRBV7-9 and TRBJ2-1; D is undetermined. The CDR3 region is CASSFSPVNEQFF. The CDR3 region has the DNA TGTGCCAGCAGCTTCAGTCCCGTCAATGAGCAGTTCTTC.